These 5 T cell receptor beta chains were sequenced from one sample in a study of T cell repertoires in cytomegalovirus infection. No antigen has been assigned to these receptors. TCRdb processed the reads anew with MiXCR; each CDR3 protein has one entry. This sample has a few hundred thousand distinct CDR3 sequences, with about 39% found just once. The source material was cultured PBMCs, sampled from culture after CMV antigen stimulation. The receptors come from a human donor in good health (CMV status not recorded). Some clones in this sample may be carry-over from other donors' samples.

CDR3 amino acids: CASSLAGGLEQFF. The CDR3 DNA reads as TGTGCCAGCAGCTTAGCGGGGGGTCTTGAGCAGTTCTTC. This rearrangement joins TRBV7-6 to TRBJ2-1; D possibly corresponds to TRBD2 (6 bases). Germline V gene lookup returns CDR1 SGHVS and CDR2 FNYEAQ. The length of the CDR3 is 13 residues. Trimming stripped 0 bases from V and 9 bases from J, with 9 bases between. The full variable domain, completed using reference TRBV7-6 and TRBJ2-1, is GAGVSQSPRYKVTKRGQDVALRCDPISGHVSLYWYRQALGQGPEFLTYFNYEAQQDKSGLPNDRFSAERPEGSISTLTIQRTEQRDSAMYRCASSLAGGLEQFFGPGTRLTVL.

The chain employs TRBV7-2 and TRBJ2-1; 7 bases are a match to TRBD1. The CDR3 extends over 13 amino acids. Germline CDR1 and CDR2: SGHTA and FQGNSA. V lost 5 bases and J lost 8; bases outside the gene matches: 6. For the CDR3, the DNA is TGTGCCAGCAGCCGACCCCAGGGGGATGAGCAGTTCTTC. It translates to CASSRPQGDEQFF.

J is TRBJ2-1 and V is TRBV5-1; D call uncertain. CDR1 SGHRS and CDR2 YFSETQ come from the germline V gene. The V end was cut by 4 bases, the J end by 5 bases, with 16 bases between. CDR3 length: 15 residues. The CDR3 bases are TGCGCCAGCAGCAAAAACTCGGGTGGGGACAATGAGCAGTTCTTC. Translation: CASSKNSGGDNEQFF.

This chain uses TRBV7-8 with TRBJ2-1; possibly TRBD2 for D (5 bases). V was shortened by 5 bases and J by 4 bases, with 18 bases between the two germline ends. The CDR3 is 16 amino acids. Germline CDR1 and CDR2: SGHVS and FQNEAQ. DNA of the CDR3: TGTGCCAGCAGCGCACCCGGAGTTACTAGTTACAATGAGCAGTTCTTC. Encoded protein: CASSAPGVTSYNEQFF.

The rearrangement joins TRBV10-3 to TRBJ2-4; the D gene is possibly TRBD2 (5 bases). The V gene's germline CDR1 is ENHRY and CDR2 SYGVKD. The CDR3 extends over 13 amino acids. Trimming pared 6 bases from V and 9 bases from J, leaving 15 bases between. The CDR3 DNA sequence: TGTGCCATCAGAGGTAGTCTTGGGAGCATTCAGTACTTC. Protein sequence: CAIRGSLGSIQYF.